The next 12 T cell receptor beta chains were all read from a single sample in a study of blood T cells in healthy people across ages. Alongside a J-beta primer mix, a sample-barcoded 5' primer served in a second PCR lasting about 6 to 11 cycles. Using its own MiXCR run on the 5' RACE reads, TCRdb lists one record per CDR3 protein. The sample shows about 770,000 distinct CDR3 sequences, around 42% of them seen only once. Sequences were obtained from blood. Receptors originate from a man aged 55 to 70 in good health.

The table lists this clonotype with many counts. The chain is built from TRBV4-1 and TRBJ1-4; no definite D call. Trimming left V 5 bases short and J 6 bases short, with 16 bases between. Germline V lookup: CDR1 MGHRA, CDR2 YSYEKL. This CDR3 region has 15 residues. In nucleotides, the CDR3 is TGCGCCAGCAGCACAAGAGCGGGCCCGGATGAAAAACTGTTTTTT. Protein: CASSTRAGPDEKLFF.

This clonotype was seen a handful of times. The J gene is TRBJ2-7, the V gene TRBV2; 8 nucleotides agree with TRBD1. This CDR3 has 15 residues. Per germline, CDR1 SNHLY and CDR2 FYNNEI. J lost 2 bases, V lost 6 bases, and 9 bases had no gene match. This CDR3 is CASRTDRGLAYEQYF. Written as DNA, the CDR3 is TGTGCCAGCAGGACCGACAGGGGATTAGCCTACGAGCAGTACTTC.

The V call is TRBV18, the J call TRBJ2-5; TRBD1 matches at 8 bases. From germline, CDR1 is KGHSH and CDR2 LQKENI. With 0 bases clipped from V and 4 bases from J, the junction kept 4 bases outside the gene matches. The CDR3 is 15 amino acids. The chain's CDR3 is CASSPPQGAGETQYF. CDR3 sequence (DNA): TGTGCCAGCTCACCACCCCAGGGGGCAGGAGAGACCCAGTACTTC.

This clonotype was seen a handful of times. The chain carries TRBV5-1 and TRBJ2-1; 15 bases are a match to TRBD2. The germline V gene encodes CDR1 SGHRS and CDR2 YFSETQ. The V segment lost 4 bases and the J segment 9 bases; nucleotides outside the gene matches: 5. The CDR3 consists of 15 residues. The CDR3 is CASSLGTSGGFEQFF. In DNA, the CDR3 is TGCGCCAGCAGCCTCGGGACTAGCGGGGGGTTTGAGCAGTTCTTC.

This clonotype was counted a few times. The CDR3 coding sequence is TGTGCCAGCAGCGAAGGGGACGGCCCCTACGAGCAGTACTTC. Its translation is CASSEGDGPYEQYF. This chain uses TRBV7-2 with TRBJ2-7; D might be TRBD1 or TRBD2, each matching 5 bases. The CDR3 totals 14 residues. V dropped 5 bases and J dropped 2 bases, with 13 bases sitting between them. The germline V gene encodes CDR1 SGHTA and CDR2 FQGNSA.

V is TRBV7-2 and J is TRBJ1-5; the D gene is possibly TRBD1 (5 bases). Looked up from germline, CDR1 is SGHTA and CDR2 is FQGNSA. This CDR3 comprises 14 residues. Trimming shortened V by 2 bases and J by 7 bases, and 12 bases separated the two germline ends. CDR3 sequence reads: CASSLSGPQQPQHF. The CDR3 bases are TGTGCCAGCAGCTTATCAGGGCCGCAACAGCCCCAGCATTTT.

CDR3 residues: CASSQDQARGDTGELFF. CDR3 coding DNA: TGCGCCAGCAGCCAAGATCAGGCTAGGGGGGACACCGGGGAGCTGTTTTTT. The chain recombines TRBV4-3 with TRBJ2-2; D may match TRBD1 or TRBD2 (6 bases each). Deletions cut 0 bases from V and 3 bases from J, with 14 bases between. Germline V gives CDR1 LGHNA, CDR2 YSLEER. This CDR3 contains 17 residues.

This clonotype was seen only a few times. This rearrangement joins TRBV11-2 to TRBJ2-7, with TRBD2 matching 14 bases. The trim removed 7 bases at V and 3 bases at J, leaving 5 bases unmatched. This CDR3 is built from 15 residues. Germline assignment: CDR1 SGHAT and CDR2 FQNNGV. In DNA, the CDR3 is TGTGCCAGCACCCTGGGACTAGCGGGGGACTACGAGCAGTACTTC. Its translation: CASTLGLAGDYEQYF. The whole variable domain, filled in from reference TRBV11-2 and TRBJ2-7, reads EAGVAQSPRYKIIEKRQSVAFWCNPISGHATLYWYQQILGQGPKLLIQFQNNGVVDDSQLPKDRFSAERLKGVDSTLKIQPAKLEDSAVYLCASTLGLAGDYEQYFGPGTRLTVT.

The CDR3: CASSESSGAGTDTQYF. The CDR3, as DNA: TGCGCCAGCAGTGAGTCCTCGGGAGCTGGCACAGATACGCAGTATTTT. The J gene is TRBJ2-3, the V gene TRBV10-2, with D perhaps TRBD2 (6 bases). The V end was cut by 0 bases, the J end by 1 base, with 11 bases between. The CDR3 runs 16 residues. Germline CDR1 reads WSHSY; CDR2 reads SAAADI.

This clonotype was observed a few times. V usage is TRBV11-2 and J usage is TRBJ2-1; 12 bases are shared with TRBD2. From germline, CDR1 is SGHAT and CDR2 FQNNGV. There are 19 residues in the CDR3. The ends lost 0 bases at V and 9 bases at J; junction bases unmatched: 15. CDR3 nucleotide sequence: TGTGCCAGCAGCTTAGATTTATCGGCTAGCGGGGGGGCCGGACGTGAGCAGTTCTTC. This sequence encodes CASSLDLSASGGAGREQFF.

The chain has TRBV3-1 and TRBJ2-7; tentative D call: TRBD2 (7 bases). CDR1 LGHDT and CDR2 YNNKEL come from the germline V gene (reference sequence). The V end lost 1 base, the J end lost 7 bases, and 17 bases lay between the germline ends. The CDR3 totals 15 residues. CDR3 DNA sequence: TGTGCCAGCAGCCAAGGAGGCGGGGGCCTTGGGGAGCAGTACTTC. Protein: CASSQGGGGLGEQYF.

The chain has TRBV18 and TRBJ2-5; D might be TRBD1 (5 bases). V lost 5 bases to trimming and J lost 11 bases, with 24 bases between them. CDR3 length: 15 residues. Germline V gives CDR1 KGHSH, CDR2 LQKENI. CDR3 DNA: TGTGCCAGCTCATTGAGACAGAAACAGGACAATGAGCAGTACTTC. This encodes CASSLRQKQDNEQYF.